The 2 T cell receptor beta chains below all came from one sample that was sequenced in a study of molecular identifiers for immune sequencing clone quantification. TCRdb recomputed calls from the PCR reads with MiXCR, one row per CDR3 protein. The sample lists under 800,000 distinct CDR3 sequences; 25% were seen once. Sequencing input: naive CD8+ T cells from blood, with Jurkat cell RNA spiked in. Subset noted: FACS-sorted CD8+CD4-CCR7+CD45RA+ naive T cells. All receptors come from a human donor in good health. Some libraries in this study had Jurkat cell RNA spiked in.

V gene TRBV29-1 combines with J gene TRBJ1-4; 7 bases map to TRBD1. The V and J ends lost 4 bases and 3 bases, in that order; junction bases with no gene match: 8. The CDR3 sequence is 15 residues long. The V gene's germline CDR1 is SQVTM and CDR2 ANQGSEA. The CDR3 loop reads CSVGVGQGANEKLFF. The CDR3 bases are TGCAGCGTTGGGGTTGGCCAGGGGGCTAATGAAAAACTGTTTTTT.

Turning to this clonotype: It may be a read error: a sequence one base away is much more abundant. The genes are TRBV28 and TRBJ2-5, with 11 nucleotides matching TRBD2. The V gene end was trimmed by 6 bases and the J gene end by 3 bases; junction bases not matched to a gene: 12. Germline CDR1 is MDHEN and CDR2 is SYDVKM. This CDR3 is built from 17 residues. The CDR3 region is CASSPELAGGAEETQYF. The DNA for the CDR3 is TGTGCCAGCAGCCCCGAGTTAGCGGGAGGGGCAGAAGAGACCCAGTACTTC. The complete variable domain, with remaining parts taken from reference TRBV28 and TRBJ2-5, reads DVKVTQSSRYLVKRTGEKVFLECVQDMDHENMFWYRQDPGLGLRLIYFSYDVKMKEKGDIPEGYSVSREKKERFSLILESASTNQTSMYLCASSPELAGGAEETQYFGPGTRLLVL.